The rows below give T cell receptor beta chains drawn from one sample of a study of human T cells and chemical hapten exposure. TCRdb itself ran the RACE reads through MiXCR, one entry per CDR3 protein. The table shows around 110,000 distinct CDR3 sequences, with 12% occurring only once. Sequencing used whole blood, obtained in connection with sensitization to the hapten diphenylcyclopropenone (DPC). The receptors come from a woman in her forties or fifties with alopecia areata. Some clones in this sample may be carry-over from other donors' samples. Both conserved end residues are part of each CDR3. D genes are given only for firm matches.

D | J | V | CDR3
. | TRBJ1-1 | TRBV12-2 | CASPDSCSFPDTEAFF
. | TRBJ1-1 | TRBV3-1 | CASSPWRDTEAFF
TRBD2 | TRBJ2-7 | TRBV7-2 | CASSIAGAAYEQYF
TRBD1 | TRBJ1-2 | TRBV20-1 | CSAFSGQESHGYTF
. | TRBJ2-7 | TRBV13 | CASSPSLGMTSYEQYF
. | TRBJ2-2 | TRBV18 | CASSPPPDGELFF
. | TRBJ2-2 | TRBV4-3 | CASSQDRGATPGELFF
. | TRBJ1-1 | TRBV2 | CASSVRGTEAFF
. | TRBJ2-7 | TRBV6-1 | CASSSVQSSYEQYF
TRBD1 | TRBJ1-2 | TRBV3-1 | CASSQKPTGQGARGYTF
. | TRBJ1-2 | TRBV7-2 | CASSFRQIGSYTF
TRBD1 | TRBJ2-5 | TRBV7-9 | CASRVTGVSHQETQYF